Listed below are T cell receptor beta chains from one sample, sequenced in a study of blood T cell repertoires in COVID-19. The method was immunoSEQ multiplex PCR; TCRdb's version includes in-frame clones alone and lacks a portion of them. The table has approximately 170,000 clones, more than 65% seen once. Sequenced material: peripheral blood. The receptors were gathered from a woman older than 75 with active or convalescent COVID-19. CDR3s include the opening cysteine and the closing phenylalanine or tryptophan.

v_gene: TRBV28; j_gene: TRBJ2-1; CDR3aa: CASSLISPNEQFF
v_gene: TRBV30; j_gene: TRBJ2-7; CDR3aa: CAWTPNRDRVCEQYF
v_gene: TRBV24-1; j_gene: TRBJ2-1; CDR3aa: CATSDPTLAVDEQFF
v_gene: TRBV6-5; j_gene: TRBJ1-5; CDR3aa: CASWTDLYSNQPQHF
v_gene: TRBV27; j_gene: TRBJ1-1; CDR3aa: CASSRGGTEAFF
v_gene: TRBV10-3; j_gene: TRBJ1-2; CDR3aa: CAISEREIGQGYGYTF
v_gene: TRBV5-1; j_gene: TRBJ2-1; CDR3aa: CASSLGGQGAEQFF
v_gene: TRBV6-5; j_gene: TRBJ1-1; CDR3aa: CASSYKGLDTEAFF
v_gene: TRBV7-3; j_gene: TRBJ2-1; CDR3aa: CASSSGTGAYNEQFF
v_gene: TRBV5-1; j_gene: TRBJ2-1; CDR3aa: CASSEGGYNEQFF
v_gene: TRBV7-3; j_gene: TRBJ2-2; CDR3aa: CASSLATGELFF
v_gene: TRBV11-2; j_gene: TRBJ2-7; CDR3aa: CASEGRRLAGSYEQYF
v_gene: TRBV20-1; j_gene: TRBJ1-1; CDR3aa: CSASATALGAEAFF
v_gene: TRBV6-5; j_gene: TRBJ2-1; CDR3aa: CASSYSRLDRYDEQFF
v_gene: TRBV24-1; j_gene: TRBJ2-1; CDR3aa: CATSDLQFGTSGSHNEQFF
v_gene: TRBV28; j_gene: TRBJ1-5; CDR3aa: CAAVPGTGTNQPQHF